These 9 T cell receptor beta chains were sequenced from one sample in a study of blood T cell repertoires in COVID-19. The assay was immunoSEQ multiplex PCR, and TCRdb's table has in-frame clones only and misses some. This sample has a few hundred thousand clones, with 88% found just once. Sequenced input: PBMCs or T cells enriched from blood (not recorded which). These receptors originate from a woman aged 18-30 years who had recovered from COVID-19.

A remark on this clone: The CDR3 ends on some other residue instead of the conserved phenylalanine or tryptophan, so this is likely a read error. No DNA is shown, since the ends of the CDR3 on it are uncertain; the CDR3 is the one TCRdb lists. V and J are TRBV27 and TRBJ1-2; no DNA check was done on the table's D call, TRBD1. Germline-derived CDR1 and CDR2 are MNHEY and SMNVEV (reference sequence). The CDR3 length equals 10 residues, ends included. The CDR3 sequence: CASSGQGACR.

The V and J genes are TRBV4-2 and TRBJ2-7, with TRBD1 identical over 9 bases. J lost 1 base, V lost 0 bases, and 1 base had no gene match. This CDR3 has 15 amino acids. Germline V gene lookup returns CDR1 LGHNA and CDR2 YNFKEQ. CDR3 nucleotides: TGTGCCAGCAGCCAAGAGACAGGGGGGTCCTACGAGCAGTACTTC. Its translation is CASSQETGGSYEQYF.

This clone showed up just once. The CDR3 DNA reads TGTGCCAGCAGTCCCGGGCGGGGAAAGGGCAAAAACATTCAGTACTTC. Its protein is CASSPGRGKGKNIQYF. The chain recombines TRBV27 with TRBJ2-4; D perhaps matches TRBD2 (6 bases). V lost 5 bases to trimming and J lost 3 bases, with 17 bases between them. The CDR3 covers 16 residues. Germline V gene sequence: CDR1 MNHEY, CDR2 SMNVEV (reference sequence).

This clone has just one count. This chain joins TRBV12-3 or TRBV12-4 and TRBJ1-2, with D maybe TRBD1 (5 bases). Trimming shortened V by 3 bases and J by 3 bases, and 8 bases separated the two germline ends. CDR3 size: 13 residues. CDR3 bases: TGTGCCAGCAGTTTCGGGGGTTACTATGGCTACACCTTC. It yields the protein CASSFGGYYGYTF.

The chain couples TRBV5-5 to TRBJ2-5; 7 bases match TRBD1. J lost 3 bases, V lost 4 bases, and 0 bases had no gene match. CDR3 size: 12 residues. The germline V gene encodes CDR1 SGHKS and CDR2 YYEKEE (reference sequence). The CDR3 sequence: CASSQGEETQYF. CDR3 DNA sequence: TGTGCCAGCAGCCAGGGGGAAGAGACCCAGTACTTC.

Only a few counts were recorded for this clone. The chain links TRBV28 to TRBJ1-2, with 8 bases matching TRBD1. This CDR3 is 12 amino acids long. Germline assignment: CDR1 MDHEN and CDR2 SYDVKM. The V gene end was trimmed by 10 bases and the J gene end by 6 bases; junction bases not matched to a gene: 7. The CDR3 bases are TGTGCCACCGAGGCAGGGGGCAATGGCTACACCTTC. Translating it yields CATEAGGNGYTF.

The chain uses TRBV24-1 and TRBJ1-3, with TRBD1 as a possible D gene (6 bases). The germline V and J ends were trimmed by 10 bases and 4 bases, with 10 bases remaining between them. CDR3 length: 12 amino acids. In germline, CDR1 is KGHDR, CDR2 SFDVKD. This CDR3 reads CATQGYGNTIYF. The CDR3 coding sequence is TGTGCCACGCAGGGGTACGGAAACACCATATATTTT.

The chain couples TRBV7-6 to TRBJ1-1; TRBD1 aligns across 9 bases. Trimming cost V 5 bases and J 3 bases; bases outside gene matches: 10. CDR1 and CDR2 (germline): SGHVS, FNYEAQ. CDR3 length equals 16 residues. The CDR3 loop reads CASSLKQGAMDTEAFF. The DNA for the CDR3 is TGTGCCAGCAGCCTAAAACAGGGGGCAATGGACACTGAAGCTTTCTTT. The full variable domain, completed using reference TRBV7-6 and TRBJ1-1, is GAGVSQSPRYKVTKRGQDVALRCDPISGHVSLYWYRQALGQGPEFLTYFNYEAQQDKSGLPNDRFSAERPEGSISTLTIQRTEQRDSAMYRCASSLKQGAMDTEAFFGQGTRLTVV.

The CDR3 nucleotides are TGTGCCAGCAGCTCTCAGGGTCGTGGGCAGTTCTTC. Translation: CASSSQGRGQFF. The rearrangement uses TRBV7-9 and TRBJ2-1, with D maybe TRBD1 (5 bases). Trimming stripped 4 bases from V and 12 bases from J, with 13 bases between. The germline gives CDR1 SEHNR, CDR2 FQNEAQ (reference sequence). CDR3 length equals 12 residues.